Following are 9 T cell receptor beta chains from one sample sequenced in a study of CD8+CD57+ T cells in acquired aplastic anemia. For CDR3 and TCR beta VDJ profiling, genomic DNA was the template used. TCRdb re-derived calls from the reads in MiXCR, one entry per CDR3 protein. This table holds 150,000 to 200,000 distinct CDR3 sequences, 65% to 75% found once. The authors sequenced patients whose flow cytometry had shown CD8+CD57+ cell expansion. Sequenced input: sorted CD4+, CD8+, or CD8+CD57+ T cells (not recorded which) from PBMCs. The receptors were gathered from a human donor with aplastic anemia.

The chain links TRBV7-2 to TRBJ1-6; D not resolved. CDR1 is SGHTA, CDR2 FQGNSA, per germline. With 5 bases removed from V and 5 bases from J, the gap between germline ends came to 16 bases. The length of the CDR3 is 16 residues. Here the CDR3 reads CASSAWRELDNSPLHF. The CDR3 DNA is TGTGCCAGCAGCGCGTGGAGGGAACTGGATAATTCACCCCTCCACTTT.

The genes are TRBV12-3 or TRBV12-4 and TRBJ2-5, with D tentatively TRBD2 (6 bases). The CDR3 is 14 amino acids. Trimming left V 5 bases short and J 3 bases short, with 13 bases between. CDR3 region: CASSAGGRKETQYF. CDR3 DNA: TGTGCCAGCAGTGCCGGGGGAAGGAAAGAGACCCAGTACTTC.

The genes are TRBV7-9 and TRBJ2-7, with 11 bases fitting TRBD2. The CDR3 has 16 residues. With V trimmed by 4 bases and J by 2 bases, 7 bases remained unmatched. Germline values: CDR1 SEHNR, CDR2 FQNEAQ (reference sequence). This chain's CDR3 is CASSSLAGLAAYEQYF. Written as DNA, the CDR3 is TGTGCCAGCAGCTCCCTAGCGGGACTAGCGGCCTACGAGCAGTACTTC. Drawing the rest from reference TRBV7-9 and TRBJ2-7, the complete variable domain is DTGVSQNPRHKITKRGQNVTFRCDPISEHNRLYWYRQTLGQGPEFLTYFQNEAQLEKSRLLSDRFSAERPKGSFSTLEIQRTEQGDSAMYLCASSSLAGLAAYEQYFGPGTRLTVT.

This clonotype was seen a single time. This chain uses TRBV25-1 with TRBJ2-2, with a tentative D call TRBD2 (6 bases). CDR1 MGHDK and CDR2 SYGVNS come from the germline V gene. The germline V and J ends were trimmed by 5 bases and 6 bases, with 13 bases remaining between them. This CDR3 region has 14 residues. CDR3 protein: CASSPPGVAGELFF. In DNA, the CDR3 is TGTGCCAGCAGTCCTCCGGGGGTTGCCGGGGAGCTGTTTTTT.

Points on this clonotype: One junction end does not reproduce the germline sequence, and a read error may be involved. V usage is TRBV20-1 and J usage is TRBJ2-5, with 9 bases that match TRBD1. The CDR3 spans 12 residues. In germline, CDR1 is DFQATT, CDR2 SNEGSKA (reference sequence). The DNA of the CDR3 is TGCAGTGCTAAGACAGGGGGAGAGACCCAGAACTTC. Encoded protein: CSAKTGGETQNF.

The chain is built from TRBV6-1 and TRBJ2-7, with D unclear. CDR1 and CDR2 (germline): MNHNS, SASEGT. Between the trimmed V and J ends, which lost 6 bases and 2 bases, there was a span of 14 bases. This CDR3 is built from 14 residues. CDR3 residues: CASRPTRTPYEQYF. DNA of the CDR3: TGTGCCAGCAGACCTACGCGCACCCCCTACGAGCAGTACTTC.

The table lists this clonotype with many counts. The rearrangement links TRBV2 to TRBJ1-1; 7 bases fit TRBD1. Germline values: CDR1 SNHLY, CDR2 FYNNEI. This CDR3 contains 15 residues. J was trimmed by 3 bases and V by 4 bases; bases with no gene match: 8. CDR3 region: CASSGPTGKDTEAFF. CDR3 DNA sequence: TGTGCCAGCAGTGGACCGACAGGGAAGGACACTGAAGCTTTCTTT.

This clonotype came up a few times. The chain couples TRBV10-2 to TRBJ1-5; 10 bases map to TRBD1. CDR3 size: 15 residues. The germline CDR1 and CDR2 sequences are WSHSY and SAAADI. V lost 1 base to trimming and J lost 4 bases; unmatched junction nucleotides: 1. This CDR3 reads CASSEWGQGNQPQHF. CDR3 bases: TGCGCCAGCAGTGAGTGGGGACAGGGGAATCAGCCCCAGCATTTT.

This clonotype has just a few counts. V gene TRBV10-3 combines with J gene TRBJ1-5; TRBD1 agrees at 7 bases. The V gene's germline CDR1 is ENHRY and CDR2 SYGVKD. V shed 6 bases, J shed 3 bases, and the junction held 2 bases outside the gene matches. The CDR3 has 13 residues. The chain's CDR3 is CAIRDRYNQPQHF. The CDR3 DNA sequence: TGTGCCATCAGGGACAGGTACAATCAGCCCCAGCATTTT.